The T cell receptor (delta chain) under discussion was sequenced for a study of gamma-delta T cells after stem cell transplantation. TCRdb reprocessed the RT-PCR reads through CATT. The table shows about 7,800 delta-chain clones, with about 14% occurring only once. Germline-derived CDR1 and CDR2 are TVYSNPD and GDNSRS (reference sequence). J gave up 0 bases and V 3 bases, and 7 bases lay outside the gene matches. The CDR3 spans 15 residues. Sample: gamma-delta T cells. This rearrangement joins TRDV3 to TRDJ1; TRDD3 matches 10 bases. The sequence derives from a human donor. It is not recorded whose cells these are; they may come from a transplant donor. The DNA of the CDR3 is TGTGCCTTGACTGGGGGATCACCTAACACCGATAAACTCATCTTT. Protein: CALTGGSPNTDKLIF.